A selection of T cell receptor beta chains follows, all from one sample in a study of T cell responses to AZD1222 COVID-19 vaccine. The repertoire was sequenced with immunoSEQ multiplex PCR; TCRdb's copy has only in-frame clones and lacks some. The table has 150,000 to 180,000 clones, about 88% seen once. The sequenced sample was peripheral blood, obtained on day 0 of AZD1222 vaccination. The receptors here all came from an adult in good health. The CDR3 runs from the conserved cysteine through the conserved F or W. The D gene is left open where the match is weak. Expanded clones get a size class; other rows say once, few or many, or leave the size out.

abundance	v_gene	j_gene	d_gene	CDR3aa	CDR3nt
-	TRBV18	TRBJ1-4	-	CASSPGDVGREKLFF	TGTGCCAGCTCACCGGGGGACGTAGGAAGGGAAAAACTGTTTTTT
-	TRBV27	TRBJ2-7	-	CASSFARGYEQYF	TGTGCCAGCAGTTTTGCGAGGGGGTACGAGCAGTACTTC
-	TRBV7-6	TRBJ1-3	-	CASSGTALFLNTIYF	TGTGCCAGCAGCGGGACCGCTCTCTTTCTGAACACCATATATTTT
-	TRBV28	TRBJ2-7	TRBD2	CASSFTGGPYEQYF	TGTGCCAGCAGTTTCACGGGGGGGCCTTACGAGCAGTACTTC
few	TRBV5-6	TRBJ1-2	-	CASSPQRTSYGYTF	TGTGCCAGCAGCCCACAGCGGACGAGCTATGGCTACACCTTC
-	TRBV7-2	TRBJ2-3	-	CASTLLGGTDTQYF	TGTGCCAGCACCCTCCTAGGTGGTACAGATACGCAGTATTTT
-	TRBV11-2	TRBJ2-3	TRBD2	CASSGLASTDTQYF	TGTGCCAGCAGTGGACTAGCGAGCACAGATACGCAGTATTTT
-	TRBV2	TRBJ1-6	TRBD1	CASSRQGHLNSPLHF	TGTGCCAGCAGCCGACAGGGACACCTCAATTCACCCCTCCACTTT
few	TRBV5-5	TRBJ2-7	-	CASKSEPGSYEQYF	TGTGCCAGCAAGTCGGAACCCGGGTCCTACGAGCAGTACTTC
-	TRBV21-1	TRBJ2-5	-	CASSTRDRAIQETQYF	TGTGCCAGCAGCACTCGGGACAGGGCAATACAAGAGACCCAGTACTTC
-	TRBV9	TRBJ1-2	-	CASSDGPAGGYTF	TGTGCCAGCAGCGACGGACCAGCGGGTGGCTACACCTTC
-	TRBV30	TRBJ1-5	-	CAWSRGGASNQPQHF	TGTGCCTGGAGTCGCGGGGGAGCTAGCAATCAGCCCCAGCATTTT
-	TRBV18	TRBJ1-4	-	CASSPGAANEKLFF	TGTGCCAGCTCCCCAGGGGCCGCTAATGAAAAACTGTTTTTT
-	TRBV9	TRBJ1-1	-	CASSVGGRPTEAFF	TGTGCCAGCAGCGTAGGCGGCAGGCCCACTGAAGCTTTCTTT
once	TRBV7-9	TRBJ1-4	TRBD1	CASSQGDRDFEKLFF	TGTGCCAGCAGCCAAGGGGACAGGGACTTCGAAAAACTGTTTTTT
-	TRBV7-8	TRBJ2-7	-	CASSLAAGSYEQYF	TGTGCCAGCAGCTTAGCGGCAGGGTCCTACGAGCAGTACTTC
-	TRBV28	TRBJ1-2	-	CASSFTRGHGYTF	TGTGCCAGCAGTTTCACAAGGGGACATGGCTACACCTTC
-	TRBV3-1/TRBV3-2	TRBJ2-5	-	CASNLESGAQETQYF	TGTGCCAGCAACCTAGAATCGGGGGCTCAAGAGACCCAGTACTTC
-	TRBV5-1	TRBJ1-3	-	CASSLGSSGNTIYF	TGCGCCAGCAGCTTGGGCAGCTCTGGAAACACCATATATTTT
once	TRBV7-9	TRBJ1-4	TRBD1	CASSSRGLGQPNEKLFF	TGTGCCAGCAGCTCGAGGGGACTGGGACAGCCCAATGAAAAACTGTTTTTT
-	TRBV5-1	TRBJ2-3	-	CASSLESATSTDTQYF	TGCGCCAGCAGCTTGGAGTCAGCCACTAGCACAGATACGCAGTATTTT
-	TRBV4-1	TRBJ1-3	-	CARNWGATGPSGNTIYF	TGCGCCAGAAACTGGGGGGCCACAGGTCCTTCTGGAAACACCATATATTTT
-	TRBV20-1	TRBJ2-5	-	CSATRKETQYF	TGCAGCGCGACTAGGAAAGAGACCCAGTACTTC
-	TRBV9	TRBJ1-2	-	CASSSQGFDGYTF	TGTGCCAGCAGCTCACAGGGATTTGATGGCTACACCTTC
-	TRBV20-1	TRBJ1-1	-	CSASSLTGTEAFF	TGCAGTGCTAGTTCTCTCACGGGGACTGAAGCTTTCTTT
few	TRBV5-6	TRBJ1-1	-	CASRQMTLRNTEAFF	TGTGCCAGCAGGCAAATGACTCTCCGGAACACTGAAGCTTTCTTT
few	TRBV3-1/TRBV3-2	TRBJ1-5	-	CASSPSGSNQPQHF	TGTGCCAGCAGCCCCAGTGGTAGCAATCAGCCCCAGCATTTT
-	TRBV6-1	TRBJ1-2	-	CASSDPRGLLLGYTF	TGTGCCAGCAGTGACCCCAGGGGCCTACTACTCGGCTACACCTTC
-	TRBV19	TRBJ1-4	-	CASIQTHSTNEKLFF	TGTGCCAGTATTCAGACACACTCAACTAATGAAAAACTGTTTTTT
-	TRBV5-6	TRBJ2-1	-	CASTPAVRRSYNEQFF	TGTGCCAGCACCCCCGCGGTAAGGAGGTCCTACAATGAGCAGTTCTTC
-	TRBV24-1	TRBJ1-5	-	CATSLGGARNQPQHF	TGTGCCACCAGTTTGGGGGGGGCGAGGAATCAGCCCCAGCATTTT
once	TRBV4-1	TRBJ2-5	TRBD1	CASSQEGTVGTQYF	TGCGCCAGCAGCCAAGAGGGGACAGTCGGGACCCAGTACTTC
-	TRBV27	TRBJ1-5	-	CASSTLGGNSNQPQHF	TGTGCCAGCAGTACCCTGGGGGGGAATAGCAATCAGCCCCAGCATTTT
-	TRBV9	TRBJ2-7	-	CASSQDTLSYEQYF	TGTGCCAGCAGCCAAGACACACTCTCCTACGAGCAGTACTTC
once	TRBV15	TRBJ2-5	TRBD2	CATSMPVPSGETQYF	TGTGCCACCAGCATGCCCGTTCCTAGCGGAGAGACCCAGTACTTC
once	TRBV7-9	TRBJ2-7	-	CASSPRQDPYEQYF	TGTGCCAGCAGCCCGCGACAGGACCCCTACGAGCAGTACTTC
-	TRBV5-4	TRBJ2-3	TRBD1	CASSSNRGETQYF	TGTGCCAGCAGCTCGAACAGGGGTGAAACGCAGTATTTT
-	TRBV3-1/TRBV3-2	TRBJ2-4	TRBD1	CASSLTGAQNIQYF	TGTGCCAGCAGCTTGACAGGGGCGCAAAACATTCAGTACTTC
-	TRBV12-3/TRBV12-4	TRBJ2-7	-	CASKEGRAYEQYF	TGTGCCAGCAAGGAGGGCAGGGCCTACGAGCAGTACTTC
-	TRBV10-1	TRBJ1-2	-	CASSRGQGYGYTF	TGCGCCAGCAGTCGGGGGCAAGGCTATGGCTACACCTTC
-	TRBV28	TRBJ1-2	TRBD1	CASRQTGGLEGYTF	TGTGCCAGCAGACAAACAGGGGGCTTGGAGGGCTACACCTTC
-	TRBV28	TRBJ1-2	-	CASKGGGYDYGYTF	TGTGCCAGCAAGGGGGGAGGTTATGACTATGGCTACACCTTC